This TCR beta chain was recorded in a study of cytomegalovirus exposure and HLA in healthy donors. The CDR3 consists of 14 residues. From germline, CDR1 is SGHNT and CDR2 YYREEE (reference sequence). V dropped 1 base and J dropped 5 bases, with 12 bases sitting between them. This PCR relied on a set of 60 Vbeta primers and 13 Jbeta primers. Produced via immunoSEQ multiplex PCR; TCRdb's table is partial and in-frame only. The repertoire consists of more than 90,000 clones, with around 78% occurring once and the leading ten covering around 0.63%. This TCR was sampled from a man in his thirties or forties in good health and CMV-seronegative. Sequencing input: PBMCs. The chain has TRBV5-4 and TRBJ1-2, with D perhaps TRBD1 (6 bases). The CDR3 spells CASSLTSGTYGYTF. The DNA for the CDR3 is TGTGCCAGCAGCTTGACGTCGGGGACATATGGCTACACCTTC. Together with reference TRBV5-4 and TRBJ1-2, the CDR3 gives the full variable domain: ETGVTQSPTHLIKTRGQQVTLRCSSQSGHNTVSWYQQALGQGPQFIFQYYREEENGRGNFPPRFSGLQFPNYSSELNVNALELDDSALYLCASSLTSGTYGYTFGSGTRLTVV.